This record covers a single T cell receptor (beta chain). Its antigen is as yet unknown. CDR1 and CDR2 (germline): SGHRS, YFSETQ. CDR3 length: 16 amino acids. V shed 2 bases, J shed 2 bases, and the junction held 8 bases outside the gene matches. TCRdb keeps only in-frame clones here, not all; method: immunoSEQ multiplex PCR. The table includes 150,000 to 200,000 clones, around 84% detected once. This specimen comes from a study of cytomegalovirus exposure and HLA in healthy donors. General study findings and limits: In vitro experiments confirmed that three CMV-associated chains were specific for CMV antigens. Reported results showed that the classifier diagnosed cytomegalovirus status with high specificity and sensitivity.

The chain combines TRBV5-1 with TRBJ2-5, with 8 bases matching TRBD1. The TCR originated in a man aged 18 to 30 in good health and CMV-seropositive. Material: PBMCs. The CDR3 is CASSLLPTGEQETQYF. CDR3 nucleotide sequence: TGCGCCAGCAGCTTACTCCCGACAGGGGAGCAAGAGACCCAGTACTTC. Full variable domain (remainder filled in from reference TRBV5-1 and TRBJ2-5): KAGVTQTPRYLIKTRGQQVTLSCSPISGHRSVSWYQQTPGQGLQFLFEYFSETQRNKGNFPGRFSGRQFSNSRSEMNVSTLELGDSALYLCASSLLPTGEQETQYFGPGTRLLVL.